This TCR beta chain was obtained from a study of technical replicates of blood from a few donors. Libraries were prepared by immunoSEQ multiplex PCR; TCRdb keeps only in-frame clonotypes and omits some of them. The data show tens of thousands of clones, 85% to 95% seen once. This CDR3 spans 13 amino acids. J was trimmed by 2 bases and V by 6 bases; bases with no gene match: 0. CDR1 MNHEY and CDR2 SMNVEV come from the germline V gene (reference sequence). The chain couples TRBV27 to TRBJ1-5, with 8 bases fitting TRBD1. The TCR was taken from a human donor in good health. The sample comprised T cells isolated from PBMCs. The CDR3 region is CASRTGGNQPQHF. CDR3 nucleotides: TGTGCCAGCAGGACAGGGGGCAATCAGCCCCAGCATTTT.